This entry lists 22 T cell receptor beta chains sequenced from one sample in a study of T cells of healthy individuals. TCRdb re-called the 5' RACE reads through MiXCR, storing one row per CDR3 protein. Of about 41,000 distinct CDR3 sequences listed, about 4.2% were seen once; the top ten hold less than 9.5%. The receptors shown here come from a human donor in good health.

This clonotype has more than one count but fewer than ten. The chain uses TRBV12-3 or TRBV12-4 and TRBJ2-3; no firm D call. This CDR3 contains 14 residues. Trimming stripped 3 bases from V and 0 bases from J, with 7 bases between. CDR3 amino acids: CASSFRGSTDTQYF. CDR3 nucleotides: TGTGCCAGCAGTTTCCGCGGCAGCACAGATACGCAGTATTTT.

There are a few counts of this clonotype. The chain uses TRBV19 and TRBJ1-2; D is uncertain. Germline CDR1 reads LNHDA; CDR2 reads SQIVND (reference sequence). Trimming removed 0 bases at V and 1 base at J, with 3 bases between. There are 13 residues in the CDR3. In DNA, the CDR3 is TGTGCCAGTAGTATAGAGGGTAACTATGGCTACACCTTC. Translating gives CASSIEGNYGYTF.

In nucleotides, the CDR3 is TGTGCCAGCAGTTTGAAGGTCGGTCCTCAGGCGAATGAGCAGTTCTTC. It codes for CASSLKVGPQANEQFF. The chain uses TRBV12-3 or TRBV12-4 and TRBJ2-1; D not resolved. This CDR3 has 16 amino acids. V dropped 3 bases and J dropped 7 bases, with 19 bases sitting between them.

This chain joins TRBV29-1 and TRBJ2-1; TRBD2 is a possible D gene (5 bases). CDR1 is SQVTM, CDR2 ANQGSEA, per germline. V lost 3 bases, J lost 5 bases, and 11 bases lay in between. The CDR3 has 13 amino acids. DNA for the CDR3: TGCAGCGTTGATCCGGGAACCAACAATGAGCAGTTCTTC. This gives the protein CSVDPGTNNEQFF.

This clonotype showed up many times. The rearrangement uses TRBV6-1 and TRBJ2-6; TRBD2 is a possible D gene (5 bases). V lost 6 bases to trimming and J lost 0 bases, with 9 bases between them. CDR1 MNHNS and CDR2 SASEGT come from the germline V gene. CDR3 length: 15 residues. The CDR3 DNA sequence: TGTGCCAGCAGAACTGGGAGCTCTGGGGCCAACGTCCTGACTTTC. This translates into CASRTGSSGANVLTF.

This clonotype was found many times. The J gene is TRBJ1-5, the V gene TRBV5-1, with TRBD1 matching 9 bases. The CDR3 consists of 15 residues. J lost 6 bases, V lost 4 bases, and 8 bases had no gene match. Germline loops: CDR1 SGHRS, CDR2 YFSETQ. DNA for the CDR3: TGCGCCAGCAGCCCAGGACAGGGGAAAAGTCAGCCCCAGCATTTT. Its translation is CASSPGQGKSQPQHF. Supplemented by reference TRBV5-1 and TRBJ1-5, the full variable domain reads KAGVTQTPRYLIKTRGQQVTLSCSPISGHRSVSWYQQTPGQGLQFLFEYFSETQRNKGNFPGRFSGRQFSNSRSEMNVSTLELGDSALYLCASSPGQGKSQPQHFGDGTRLSIL.

This clonotype was detected ten times or more. The chain uses TRBV7-9 and TRBJ2-7, with a weak D call TRBD1 (6 bases). Trimming removed 5 bases from V and 0 bases from J, with 14 bases in between. Per germline, CDR1 SEHNR and CDR2 FQNEAQ (reference sequence). The CDR3 has 15 residues. CDR3 region: CASSAIKGDSYEQYF. The CDR3 DNA is TGTGCCAGCAGCGCCATAAAGGGGGACTCCTACGAGCAGTACTTC. The full variable domain, its missing parts supplied by reference TRBV7-9 and TRBJ2-7, is DTGVSQNPRHKITKRGQNVTFRCDPISEHNRLYWYRQTLGQGPEFLTYFQNEAQLEKSRLLSDRFSAERPKGSFSTLEIQRTEQGDSAMYLCASSAIKGDSYEQYFGPGTRLTVT.

This clonotype was recorded at least ten times. The chain recombines TRBV13 with TRBJ2-3; a weak D match, TRBD2 (6 bases). This CDR3 comprises 14 residues. Germline assignment: CDR1 PRHDT and CDR2 FYEKMQ (reference sequence). The germline V and J ends were trimmed by 1 base and 3 bases, with 8 bases remaining between them. The DNA of the CDR3 is TGTGCCAGCAGCTTAGCGGGGGAGACAGATACGCAGTATTTT. Residues: CASSLAGETDTQYF.

This clonotype was seen ten or more times. This chain joins TRBV20-1 and TRBJ2-1, with D unresolved. The V and J ends lost 6 bases and 6 bases respectively, with 18 bases between them. Germline CDR1 reads DFQATT; CDR2 reads SNEGSKA (reference sequence). This CDR3 is 14 amino acids long. CDR3 DNA: TGCAGTGCACCTCGGACGGCCGGTCTCAATGAGCAGTTCTTC. Amino acids: CSAPRTAGLNEQFF.

This clonotype has ten or more counts. The chain joins TRBV4-1 to TRBJ2-5, with TRBD1 matching 7 bases. V shed 0 bases, J shed 4 bases, and the junction held 2 bases outside the gene matches. The CDR3 loop spans 14 amino acids. Per germline, CDR1 MGHRA and CDR2 YSYEKL. The CDR3 protein is CASSQENRGETQYF. In DNA form, the CDR3 reads TGCGCCAGCAGCCAAGAAAACAGGGGAGAGACCCAGTACTTC.

The chain links TRBV7-2 to TRBJ2-3; perhaps TRBD2 as D (5 bases). Trimming removed 5 bases at V and 5 bases at J, with 11 bases between. The germline gives CDR1 SGHTA, CDR2 FQGNSA. This CDR3 has 13 residues. The DNA of the CDR3 is TGTGCCAGCAGCGCCCGGACTGGAGATACGCAGTATTTT. It codes for CASSARTGDTQYF. Full variable domain (missing parts from reference TRBV7-2 and TRBJ2-3): GAGVSQSPSNKVTEKGKDVELRCDPISGHTALYWYRQSLGQGLEFLIYFQGNSAPDKSGLPSDRFSAERTGGSVSTLTIQRTQQEDSAVYLCASSARTGDTQYFGPGTRLTVL.

The chain recombines TRBV2 with TRBJ2-1; D unresolved. Germline V CDR1 and CDR2: SNHLY, FYNNEI. V lost 6 bases, J lost 7 bases, and 4 bases lay in between. This CDR3 contains 10 residues. In nucleotides, the CDR3 is TGTGCCAGCAGGCTAAATGAGCAGTTCTTC. This translates into CASRLNEQFF.

This clonotype was detected a few times. The chain employs TRBV7-2 and TRBJ2-7; D not resolved. This CDR3 comprises 12 residues. Trimming removed 5 bases at V and 4 bases at J, with 9 bases between. From germline, CDR1 is SGHTA and CDR2 FQGNSA. CDR3 DNA sequence: TGTGCCAGCAGCCCTACAGCGTACGAGCAGTACTTC. Protein sequence: CASSPTAYEQYF.

This clonotype was recorded at least ten times. This chain connects TRBV6-2 or TRBV6-3 to TRBJ2-1; TRBD2 might be the D (6 bases). In germline, CDR1 is MNHEY, CDR2 SVGEGT. Trimming removed 5 bases at V and 0 bases at J, with 14 bases between. This CDR3 has 16 amino acids. The CDR3 DNA reads as TGTGCCAGCAGTACGGGGCGGGATGACTCCTACAATGAGCAGTTCTTC. As protein: CASSTGRDDSYNEQFF.

This clonotype was observed at least ten times. The genes are TRBV25-1 and TRBJ2-3, with 7 bases aligning to TRBD1. Trimming cost V 5 bases and J 0 bases; bases outside gene matches: 5. CDR3 length equals 15 residues. Germline V lookup: CDR1 MGHDK, CDR2 SYGVNS. CDR3 sequence reads: CASSPGQTSTDTQYF. The CDR3 DNA is TGTGCCAGCAGTCCGGGACAGACTAGCACAGATACGCAGTATTTT.

This clonotype appeared many times. The genes are TRBV25-1 and TRBJ1-5, with D unresolved. V gave up 2 bases and J gave up 6 bases, with 11 bases separating them. Germline values: CDR1 MGHDK, CDR2 SYGVNS. The CDR3 is 14 amino acids. The CDR3 is CASSEPGGAQPQHF. The CDR3 bases are TGTGCCAGCAGTGAACCTGGAGGCGCTCAGCCCCAGCATTTT.

This clonotype appeared many times. J is TRBJ1-3 and V is TRBV6-6; tentative D call: TRBD1 (5 bases). Germline V gene lookup returns CDR1 MNHNY and CDR2 SVGAGI (reference sequence). The CDR3 extends over 15 amino acids. The V and J ends lost 2 bases and 7 bases respectively, with 15 bases between them. The CDR3 DNA sequence: TGTGCCAGCAGTTACGTCCCGGGACGAGGGAACACCATATATTTT. It yields the protein CASSYVPGRGNTIYF.

This clonotype was seen just once. A much more abundant neighbour one base away suggests this may be a read error. This is likely a read error, given that the CDR3 carries no conserved phenylalanine or tryptophan at its end. The genes are TRBV25-1 and TRBJ1-2; 7 bases agree with TRBD1. This CDR3 spans 16 amino acids. The J segment lost 1 base and the V segment lost 2 bases, leaving 7 bases of the junction unmatched. Looked up from germline, CDR1 is MGHDK and CDR2 is SYGVNS. The CDR3 loop reads CASSEVDWDSNYGYTI. In DNA form, the CDR3 reads TGTGCCAGCAGTGAAGTAGATTGGGACAGTAACTATGGCTACACCATC.

Only a few counts were recorded for this clonotype. V usage is TRBV6-1 and J usage is TRBJ2-5; TRBD2 matches at 8 bases. Germline assignment: CDR1 MNHNS and CDR2 SASEGT. The CDR3 has 17 residues. V gave up 1 base and J gave up 1 base; unmatched junction bases: 8. CDR3 sequence reads: CASSEGLIAGLQETQYF. The CDR3 DNA sequence: TGTGCCAGCAGTGAAGGATTAATAGCGGGGCTCCAAGAGACCCAGTACTTC.

This clonotype has just a few counts. This rearrangement joins TRBV25-1 to TRBJ2-7; D not certain. V was pared by 3 bases and J by 2 bases, with 11 bases between. CDR3 size: 14 residues. CDR1 is MGHDK and CDR2 is SYGVNS in the germline V gene. The CDR3 nucleotides read TGTGCCAGCAGTGAGTACCAGTCCACCTACGAGCAGTACTTC. The encoded protein is CASSEYQSTYEQYF.

This clonotype was counted ten times or more. The CDR3 DNA follows: TGTGCCAGCAGCCAGGGAGGACTCACTGAAGCTTTCTTT. Amino acid sequence: CASSQGGLTEAFF. The chain combines TRBV14 with TRBJ1-1; the D is unclear. The germline V and J ends were trimmed by 3 bases and 4 bases, with 9 bases remaining between them. Germline CDR1 SGHDN, CDR2 FVKESK. The CDR3 consists of 13 residues.

This clonotype came up many times. This chain links TRBV3-1 with TRBJ2-2; D gene uncertain. V was trimmed by 5 bases and J by 6 bases, leaving 7 bases between them. This CDR3 contains 12 residues. Germline values: CDR1 LGHDT, CDR2 YNNKEL (reference sequence). The CDR3 protein is CASSFGPGELFF. CDR3 coding DNA: TGTGCCAGCAGCTTCGGACCCGGGGAGCTGTTTTTT. The variable domain in full, with the rest retrieved from reference TRBV3-1 and TRBJ2-2, is DTAVSQTPKYLVTQMGNDKSIKCEQNLGHDTMYWYKQDSKKFLKIMFSYNNKELIINETVPNRFSPKSPDKAHLNLHINSLELGDSAVYFCASSFGPGELFFGEGSRLTVL.